Given below is one TCR beta chain in context. Data came from immunoSEQ multiplex PCR; TCRdb stores just in-frame clones and leaves some out. The table includes around 170,000 clones, around 67% detected once. Trimming cost V 6 bases and J 4 bases; bases outside gene matches: 7. The germline V gene has CDR1 MNHEY and CDR2 SMNVEV (reference sequence). The CDR3 extends over 14 amino acids. These data come from a study of blood T cell repertoires in COVID-19. Looking at the study overall: Sources were T cells, B-cell-depleted T cells, or PBMCs; the material itself was cDNA or gDNA.

The chain employs TRBV27 and TRBJ2-7; 9 positions match TRBD1. The sequence derives from an elderly woman with acute or convalescent COVID-19. Sequences were obtained from peripheral blood. The CDR3: CASRVGQGIYEQYF. The CDR3 DNA is TGTGCCAGCAGAGTCGGACAGGGGATATACGAGCAGTACTTC.